Below are 30 T cell receptor beta chains sequenced from a single sample in a study of regulatory T cells in long-lasting Graves disease. The time point is: persistent/refractory GD, antithyroid drugs over 5 years with positive TRAb. Preparation of the TCR library used RNA extracted from PBMCs. Construction of TCR beta libraries relied on iRepertoire HTBI primers and on Arm-PCR targeting CDR3 regions. A single record per CDR3 protein comes from TCRdb applying MiXCR to the multiplex PCR reads. The sample contains under 450,000 distinct CDR3 sequences, approximately 23% of which appear only once. The material was peripheral blood mononuclear cells (PBMCs), obtained when the disease was refractory, from a patient treated with antithyroid drugs. These receptors all come from a woman in her thirties or forties with Graves disease.

This clonotype was seen many times. This chain links TRBV28 with TRBJ1-2, with TRBD1 identical over 7 bases. V trimming: 4 bases; J trimming: 4 bases; junction bases outside the gene matches: 9. CDR3 size: 15 residues. CDR1 and CDR2 from the germline V gene are MDHEN and SYDVKM. CDR3 in amino acids: CASSWADREGYGYTF. CDR3 nucleotide sequence: TGTGCCAGCAGTTGGGCCGACAGGGAGGGCTATGGCTACACCTTC.

This clonotype has a handful of counts. The CDR3 nucleotides are TGTGCCAGCAGAGATAGCGGCAAAACCTCCTACGAGCAGTACTTC. Encoded protein: CASRDSGKTSYEQYF. The rearrangement links TRBV28 to TRBJ2-7; TRBD2 might be the D (6 bases). Trimming shortened V by 6 bases and J by 0 bases, and 15 bases separated the two germline ends. Looked up from germline, CDR1 is MDHEN and CDR2 is SYDVKM. The CDR3 sequence is 15 residues long.

V usage is TRBV14 and J usage is TRBJ2-2; TRBD2 agrees at 9 bases. The CDR3 contains 15 residues. The V and J ends lost 1 base and 6 bases, in that order; junction bases with no gene match: 3. The germline V gene has CDR1 SGHDN and CDR2 FVKESK. CDR3 protein: CASSQAAGGPGELFF. The CDR3 DNA reads TGTGCCAGCAGCCAAGCTGCGGGAGGGCCCGGGGAGCTGTTTTTT.

This clonotype was observed a handful of times. The CDR3 here is CASSVWGTGNTIYF. The CDR3 DNA reads TGTGCCAGCAGCGTATGGGGTACTGGAAACACCATATATTTT. The J gene is TRBJ1-3, the V gene TRBV9; no clear D. V lost 1 base and J lost 2, with 7 bases in between. Germline V gene lookup returns CDR1 SGDLS and CDR2 YYNGEE. The CDR3 covers 14 residues. Variable domain in full (rest from reference TRBV9 and TRBJ1-3): DSGVTQTPKHLITATGQRVTLRCSPRSGDLSVYWYQQSLDQGLQFLIQYYNGEERAKGNILERFSAQQFPDLHSELNLSSLELGDSALYFCASSVWGTGNTIYFGEGSWLTVV.

Concerning this clonotype: With a much larger clone just one base away, this may be a read error. The gene calls are TRBV11-2 and TRBJ1-5; D not resolved. CDR1 is SGHAT, CDR2 FQNNGV, per germline. The CDR3 is 13 residues long. Trimming left V 5 bases short and J 5 bases short, with 10 bases between. CDR3 sequence: CASSGNGDQPQHF. The CDR3 nucleotides read TGTGCCAGCAGCGGAAACGGGGATCAGCCCCAGCATTTT.

Points on this clonotype: It may be a read error: a sequence one base away is much more abundant. CDR3 region: CTSSYDGPLFF. The CDR3 DNA is TGTACCAGCAGCTACGACGGACCCCTGTTTTTT. The chain links TRBV7-2 to TRBJ1-4, with D hard to call. The V end was cut by 4 bases, the J end by 14 bases, with 11 bases between. Germline loops: CDR1 SGHTA, CDR2 FQGNSA. The CDR3 runs 11 residues.

Many counts were recorded for this clonotype. The chain joins TRBV25-1 to TRBJ2-7; D possibly corresponds to TRBD1 (6 bases). The V gene's germline CDR1 is MGHDK and CDR2 SYGVNS. The CDR3 loop spans 17 amino acids. V lost 2 bases to trimming and J lost 4 bases, with 21 bases between them. The CDR3 spells CASSELGRDTRGYEQYF. The DNA of the CDR3 is TGTGCCAGCAGTGAACTCGGCAGGGACACACGCGGTTACGAGCAGTACTTC.

Points on this clonotype: A much larger clone is a single base away; this may be a read error. The chain has TRBV10-3 and TRBJ1-4; D gene ambiguous. The CDR3 length is 16 residues. Germline V gene data show CDR1 as ENHRY and CDR2 as SYGVKD. CDR3 sequence: CAISESLVATNEELFF. In nucleotides, the CDR3 is TGTGCCATCAGTGAGTCGCTGGTTGCAACTAATGAAGAACTGTTTTTT.

This clonotype has a handful of counts. The chain couples TRBV28 to TRBJ2-2; D remains unclear. Germline values: CDR1 MDHEN, CDR2 SYDVKM. Trimming stripped 5 bases from V and 5 bases from J, with 6 bases between. This CDR3 spans 12 amino acids. CDR3 sequence: CASSERTGELFF. The CDR3 DNA reads as TGTGCCAGCAGTGAAAGGACCGGGGAGCTGTTTTTT. The full variable domain, with the rest looked up from reference TRBV28 and TRBJ2-2, is DVKVTQSSRYLVKRTGEKVFLECVQDMDHENMFWYRQDPGLGLRLIYFSYDVKMKEKGDIPEGYSVSREKKERFSLILESASTNQTSMYLCASSERTGELFFGEGSRLTVL.

The CDR3 coding sequence is TGTGCCAGCAGCGACACAGGGGGGCCCTACGAGCAGTACTTC. Translating gives CASSDTGGPYEQYF. The chain links TRBV13 to TRBJ2-7; 8 positions agree with TRBD1. Germline loops: CDR1 PRHDT, CDR2 FYEKMQ (reference sequence). The CDR3 is 14 amino acids. Unmatched junction bases numbered 5, after V lost 5 bases and J lost 2 bases.

Only a few counts were recorded for this clonotype. CDR3 sequence: CASSQGTESYEQYF. CDR3 nucleotides: TGTGCCAGCAGCCAAGGGACAGAGAGCTACGAGCAGTACTTC. The chain carries TRBV3-1 and TRBJ2-7, with D tentatively TRBD1 (6 bases). Germline V gene lookup returns CDR1 LGHDT and CDR2 YNNKEL (reference sequence). The V gene lost 1 base and the J gene lost 3 bases, with 10 bases spanning the gap. CDR3 size: 14 residues.

V and J are TRBV4-1 and TRBJ2-7; 13 positions match TRBD2. The germline V gene has CDR1 MGHRA and CDR2 YSYEKL. Trimming at V came to 0 bases and at J to 9 bases, leaving 8 bases not matched to a gene. The CDR3 has 16 residues. This CDR3 is CASSQEGGLAGRGQYF. CDR3 in DNA: TGCGCCAGCAGCCAAGAGGGGGGACTAGCGGGACGGGGGCAGTACTTC.

J is TRBJ2-1 and V is TRBV20-1; 7 bases line up with TRBD2. The V and J ends lost 6 bases and 0 bases, in that order; junction bases with no gene match: 8. CDR1 DFQATT and CDR2 SNEGSKA come from the germline V gene (reference sequence). This CDR3 region has 15 residues. DNA for the CDR3: TGCAGTGCCATCGGGAGGCCGAGCTCCTACAATGAGCAGTTCTTC. Translated: CSAIGRPSSYNEQFF.

This rearrangement joins TRBV12-3 or TRBV12-4 to TRBJ1-1, with D perhaps TRBD1 (5 bases). V shed 6 bases and J shed 6 bases, with 20 bases lying between them. CDR3 length: 15 amino acids. The CDR3 DNA is TGTGCCAGCAGAGAGATAGGGGCGGCTGAACCTGAAGCTTTCTTT. Its translation is CASREIGAAEPEAFF.

Note on this clonotype: One base away lies a much larger clone, so this may be a sequencing read error. This rearrangement joins TRBV11-2 to TRBJ1-5, with 8 bases fitting TRBD1. The V gene end was trimmed by 5 bases and the J gene end by 3 bases; junction bases not matched to a gene: 9. Germline loops: CDR1 SGHAT, CDR2 FQNNGV. The CDR3 extends over 16 amino acids. CDR3 nucleotides: TGTGCCAGCAGCCCGGGACAGGACTGGGACAATCAGCCCCAGCATTTT. Amino acids: CASSPGQDWDNQPQHF.

Ten or more counts support this clonotype. This chain joins TRBV2 and TRBJ2-7; TRBD1 aligns across 11 bases. With V trimmed by 7 bases and J by 4 bases, 9 bases remained unmatched. The germline V gene has CDR1 SNHLY and CDR2 FYNNEI. The CDR3 runs to 15 residues. CDR3 bases: TGTGCCAGCATAGGCGGTGGGACAGGGGGATACGAGCAGTACTTC. This sequence encodes CASIGGGTGGYEQYF.

This clonotype was seen repeatedly, ten times or more. This chain links TRBV28 with TRBJ2-4; 9 bases match TRBD2. Looked up from germline, CDR1 is MDHEN and CDR2 is SYDVKM. The ends lost 2 bases at V and 13 bases at J; junction bases unmatched: 6. The CDR3 contains 13 residues. In DNA form, the CDR3 reads TGTGCCAGCAGTTTACCTAGCGGGGCCGGGCAGTACTTC. Translated, it gives CASSLPSGAGQYF. Combining the CDR3 with reference TRBV28 and TRBJ2-4 gives the whole variable domain DVKVTQSSRYLVKRTGEKVFLECVQDMDHENMFWYRQDPGLGLRLIYFSYDVKMKEKGDIPEGYSVSREKKERFSLILESASTNQTSMYLCASSLPSGAGQYFGAGTRLSVL.

The chain joins TRBV12-3 or TRBV12-4 to TRBJ2-2; 7 nucleotides agree with TRBD2. The junction had 9 bases not matched to a gene; V was cut back by 5 bases and J by 0 bases. This CDR3 has 17 amino acids. The CDR3 protein is CASSPNLAVPNTGELFF. CDR3 DNA: TGTGCCAGCAGTCCTAACCTAGCGGTTCCGAACACCGGGGAGCTGTTTTTT.

The genes are TRBV29-1 and TRBJ2-5, with D possibly being TRBD2 (5 bases). CDR3 size: 14 residues. Germline lookup yields CDR1 SQVTM and CDR2 ANQGSEA. Trimming removed 2 bases at V and 5 bases at J, with 15 bases between. DNA of the CDR3: TGCAGCGTTGAAAGAGGGAGTAAGGATGAGACCCAGTACTTC. Translating it yields CSVERGSKDETQYF.

The chain has TRBV4-1 and TRBJ1-6, with D perhaps TRBD1 (5 bases). The V gene's germline CDR1 is MGHRA and CDR2 YSYEKL. Trimming shortened V by 0 bases and J by 5 bases, and 14 bases separated the two germline ends. The CDR3 consists of 17 residues. The CDR3 nucleotides are TGCGCCAGCAGCCAAGATGAGGGACGAGGAAATAATTCACCCCTCCACTTT. The encoded protein is CASSQDEGRGNNSPLHF.

The V gene is TRBV12-3 or TRBV12-4, the J gene TRBJ1-1; perhaps TRBD1 as D (6 bases). The CDR3 spans 16 residues. The V gene lost 3 bases and the J gene lost 7 bases, with 21 bases spanning the gap. This CDR3 reads CASSLRGAGKFLEAFF. Written as DNA, the CDR3 is TGTGCCAGCAGTTTGAGGGGGGCAGGGAAATTCCTTGAAGCTTTCTTT.

This clonotype was seen a few times. The chain uses TRBV30 and TRBJ1-4, with D possibly being TRBD1 (6 bases). The CDR3 is made up of 15 amino acids. Trimming cost V 4 bases and J 4 bases, with 16 bases left between them. Germline V gene lookup returns CDR1 GTSNPN and CDR2 SVGIG (reference sequence). The chain's CDR3 is CAWKTGQSGNEKLFF. For the CDR3, the DNA is TGTGCCTGGAAAACCGGACAGAGCGGTAATGAAAAACTGTTTTTT.

V is TRBV6-1 and J is TRBJ2-7; TRBD2 is a possible D gene (5 bases). V was shortened by 1 base and J by 0 bases, with 10 bases between the two germline ends. Germline CDR1 MNHNS, CDR2 SASEGT. The CDR3 length is 15 residues. The CDR3 sequence is CASSEESSASYEQYF. The CDR3 coding sequence is TGTGCCAGCAGTGAAGAGAGTAGCGCCTCCTACGAGCAGTACTTC.

This clonotype was observed many times. The V call is TRBV2, the J call TRBJ1-1; D remains ambiguous. The CDR3 extends over 15 amino acids. Trimming removed 4 bases from V and 3 bases from J, with 15 bases in between. CDR1 SNHLY and CDR2 FYNNEI come from the germline V gene. As DNA, the CDR3 is TGTGCCAGCAGTGTAAATAGAGTTTTGTACACTGAAGCTTTCTTT. Amino acids: CASSVNRVLYTEAFF.

This clonotype was seen many times. The V gene is TRBV2, the J gene TRBJ1-5, with D hard to call. Germline CDR1 and CDR2: SNHLY and FYNNEI. Trimming shortened V by 4 bases and J by 9 bases, and 16 bases separated the two germline ends. The CDR3 sequence is 14 residues long. CDR3 loop: CASSVRKAGTPQHF. For the CDR3, the DNA is TGTGCCAGCAGTGTGCGGAAGGCTGGTACGCCCCAGCATTTT.

This clonotype has a handful of counts. This chain joins TRBV7-9 and TRBJ1-1; the D is unclear. The CDR3 is 15 residues long. CDR1 is SEHNR and CDR2 is FQNEAQ in the germline V gene (reference sequence). Trimming shortened V by 5 bases and J by 3 bases, and 16 bases separated the two germline ends. The DNA of the CDR3 is TGTGCCAGCAGCGCGGAGACTATTTTGGACACTGAAGCTTTCTTT. Protein sequence: CASSAETILDTEAFF. The complete variable domain, with remaining parts taken from reference TRBV7-9 and TRBJ1-1, reads DTGVSQNPRHKITKRGQNVTFRCDPISEHNRLYWYRQTLGQGPEFLTYFQNEAQLEKSRLLSDRFSAERPKGSFSTLEIQRTEQGDSAMYLCASSAETILDTEAFFGQGTRLTVV.

The gene calls are TRBV11-2 and TRBJ2-1; 7 bases fit TRBD2. The CDR3 loop spans 20 amino acids. The germline gives CDR1 SGHAT, CDR2 FQNNGV. The junction had 19 bases not matched to a gene; V was cut back by 4 bases and J by 1 base. This CDR3 reads CASSSNRFSYSGISYNEQFF. CDR3 bases: TGTGCCAGCAGCTCAAACAGGTTTTCTTACAGCGGGATTTCCTACAATGAGCAGTTCTTC.

This clonotype has just a few counts. The V gene is TRBV10-3, the J gene TRBJ2-7, with D perhaps TRBD1 (6 bases). Germline lookup yields CDR1 ENHRY and CDR2 SYGVKD. V was shortened by 6 bases and J by 4 bases, with 16 bases between the two germline ends. This CDR3 is 14 amino acids long. CDR3 protein: CAIRPGQSSYEQYF. CDR3 sequence (DNA): TGTGCCATCAGACCGGGACAATCGAGTTACGAGCAGTACTTC.

CDR3 sequence (DNA): TGTGCCAGCATGGGGTGGGGGAATTCACCCCTCCACTTT. Protein sequence: CASMGWGNSPLHF. V gene TRBV28 combines with J gene TRBJ1-6, with D possibly being TRBD1 (5 bases). Between the trimmed V and J ends, which lost 7 bases and 7 bases, there was a span of 11 bases. The germline V gene encodes CDR1 MDHEN and CDR2 SYDVKM. The CDR3 has 13 residues.

The chain combines TRBV2 with TRBJ2-3; the match to TRBD2 covers 10 bases. CDR1 is SNHLY, CDR2 FYNNEI, per germline. The CDR3 consists of 15 residues. The junction had 4 bases not matched to a gene; V was cut back by 3 bases and J by 4 bases. Here the CDR3 DNA reads TGTGCCAGCAGTGATTTAACTAGCGGGGCAGATACGCAGTATTTT. This gives the protein CASSDLTSGADTQYF.